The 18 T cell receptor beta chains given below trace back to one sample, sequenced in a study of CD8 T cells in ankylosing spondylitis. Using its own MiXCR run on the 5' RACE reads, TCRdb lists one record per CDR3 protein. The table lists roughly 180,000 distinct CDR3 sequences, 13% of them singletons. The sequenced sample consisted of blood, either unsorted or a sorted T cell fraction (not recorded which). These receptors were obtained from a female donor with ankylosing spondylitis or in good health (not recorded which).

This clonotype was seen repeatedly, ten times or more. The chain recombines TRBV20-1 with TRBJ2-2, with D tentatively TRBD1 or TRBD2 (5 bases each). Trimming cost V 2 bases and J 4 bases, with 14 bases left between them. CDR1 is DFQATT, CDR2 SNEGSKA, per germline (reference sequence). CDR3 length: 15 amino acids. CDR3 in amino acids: CSARWGNGPTGELFF. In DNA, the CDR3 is TGCAGTGCTAGATGGGGGAACGGGCCCACCGGGGAGCTGTTTTTT.

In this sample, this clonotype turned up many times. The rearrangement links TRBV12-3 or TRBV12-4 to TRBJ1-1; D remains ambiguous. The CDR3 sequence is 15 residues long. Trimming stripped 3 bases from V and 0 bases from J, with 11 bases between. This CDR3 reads CASSLAGGVNTEAFF. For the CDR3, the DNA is TGTGCCAGCAGTTTGGCCGGCGGGGTGAACACTGAAGCTTTCTTT.

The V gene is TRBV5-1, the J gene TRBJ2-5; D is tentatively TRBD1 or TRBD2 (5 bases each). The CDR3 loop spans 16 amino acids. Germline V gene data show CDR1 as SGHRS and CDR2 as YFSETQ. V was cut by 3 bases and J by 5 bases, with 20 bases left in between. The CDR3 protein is CASSSMPGRSKETQYF. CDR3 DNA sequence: TGCGCCAGCAGCTCGATGCCGGGACGCTCTAAGGAGACCCAGTACTTC.

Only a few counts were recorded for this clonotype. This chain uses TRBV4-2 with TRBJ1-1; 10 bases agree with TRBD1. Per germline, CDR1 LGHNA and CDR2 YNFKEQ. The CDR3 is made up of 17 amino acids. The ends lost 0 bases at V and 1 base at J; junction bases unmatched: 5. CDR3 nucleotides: TGTGCCAGCAGCCAAGAGGGACAGGGGAGGGCGAACACTGAAGCTTTCTTT. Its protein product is CASSQEGQGRANTEAFF.

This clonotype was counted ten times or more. Written as DNA, the CDR3 is TGCGCCAGCAGCCATGGAATCGAGGATAATCGGGCTTTCTTT. This codes for CASSHGIEDNRAFF. The V call is TRBV4-3, the J call TRBJ1-1; D ambiguous. The CDR3 totals 14 residues. Per germline, CDR1 LGHNA and CDR2 YSLEER. V was cut by 3 bases and J by 11 bases, with 19 bases left in between.

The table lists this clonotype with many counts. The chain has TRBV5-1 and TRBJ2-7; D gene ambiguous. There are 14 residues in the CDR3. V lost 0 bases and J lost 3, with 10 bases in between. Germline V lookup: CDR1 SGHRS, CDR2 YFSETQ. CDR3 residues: CASSLASKGYEQYF. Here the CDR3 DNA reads TGCGCCAGCAGCTTGGCCTCGAAGGGCTACGAGCAGTACTTC.

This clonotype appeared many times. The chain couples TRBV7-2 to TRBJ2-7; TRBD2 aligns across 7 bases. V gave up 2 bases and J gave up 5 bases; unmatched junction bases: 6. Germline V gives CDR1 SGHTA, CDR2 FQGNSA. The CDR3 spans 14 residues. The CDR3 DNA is TGTGCCAGCAGCTTAATGGCGGGAGCCAACGAGCAGTACTTC. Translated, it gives CASSLMAGANEQYF.

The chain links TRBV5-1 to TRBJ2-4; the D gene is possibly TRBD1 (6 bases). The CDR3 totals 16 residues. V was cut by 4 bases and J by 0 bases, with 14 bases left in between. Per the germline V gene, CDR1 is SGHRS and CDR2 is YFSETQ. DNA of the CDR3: TGCGCCAGCAGCCCGACACAGGGAACAGCCAAAAACATTCAGTACTTC. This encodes CASSPTQGTAKNIQYF.

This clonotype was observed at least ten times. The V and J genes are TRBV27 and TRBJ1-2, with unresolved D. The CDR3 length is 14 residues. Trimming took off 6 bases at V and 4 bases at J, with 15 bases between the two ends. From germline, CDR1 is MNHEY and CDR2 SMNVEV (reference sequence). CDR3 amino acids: CASRPFGGFYGYTF. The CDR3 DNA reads TGTGCCAGCAGGCCCTTTGGAGGCTTCTATGGCTACACCTTC.

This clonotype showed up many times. CDR3 nucleotide sequence: TGTGCCAGCAGCTTAACGTTGGGTGTGCACACCGGGGAGCTGTTTTTT. Translating gives CASSLTLGVHTGELFF. V and J are TRBV7-3 and TRBJ2-2; D unresolved. The CDR3 loop spans 16 amino acids. Germline assignment: CDR1 SGHTA and CDR2 FQGTGA. V was clipped by 0 bases and J by 3 bases, with 11 bases between them.

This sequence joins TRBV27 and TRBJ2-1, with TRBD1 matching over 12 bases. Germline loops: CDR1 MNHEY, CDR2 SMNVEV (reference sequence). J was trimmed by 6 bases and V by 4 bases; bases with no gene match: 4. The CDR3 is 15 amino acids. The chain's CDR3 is CASSYGTGGFNEQFF. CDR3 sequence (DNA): TGTGCCAGCAGTTACGGGACAGGGGGCTTCAATGAGCAGTTCTTC.

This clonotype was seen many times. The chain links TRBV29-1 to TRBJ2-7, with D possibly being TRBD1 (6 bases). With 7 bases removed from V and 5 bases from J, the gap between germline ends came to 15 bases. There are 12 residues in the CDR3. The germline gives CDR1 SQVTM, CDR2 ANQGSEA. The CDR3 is CSARGQSDEQYF. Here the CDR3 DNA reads TGCAGCGCCAGAGGACAGAGCGACGAGCAGTACTTC.

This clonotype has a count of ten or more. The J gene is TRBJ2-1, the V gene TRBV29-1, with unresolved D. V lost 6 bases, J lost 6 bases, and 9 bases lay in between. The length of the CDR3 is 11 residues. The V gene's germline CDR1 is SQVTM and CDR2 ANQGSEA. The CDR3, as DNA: TGCAGCGTGGCTCGCGCCAATGAGCAGTTCTTC. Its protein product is CSVARANEQFF.

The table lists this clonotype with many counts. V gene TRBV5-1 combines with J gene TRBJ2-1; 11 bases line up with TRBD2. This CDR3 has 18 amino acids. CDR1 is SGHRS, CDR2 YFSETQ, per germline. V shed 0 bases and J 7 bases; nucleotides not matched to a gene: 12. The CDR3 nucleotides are TGCGCCAGCAGCTTGGCCACCGGGTATAGCGGGAGGGATAATGAGCAGTTCTTC. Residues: CASSLATGYSGRDNEQFF.

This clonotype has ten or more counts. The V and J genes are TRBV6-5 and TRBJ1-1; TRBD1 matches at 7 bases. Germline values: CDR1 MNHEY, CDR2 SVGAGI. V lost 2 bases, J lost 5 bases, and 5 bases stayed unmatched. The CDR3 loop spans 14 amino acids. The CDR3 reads CASSYQTGWTEAFF. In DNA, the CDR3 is TGTGCCAGCAGTTACCAGACAGGGTGGACTGAAGCTTTCTTT.

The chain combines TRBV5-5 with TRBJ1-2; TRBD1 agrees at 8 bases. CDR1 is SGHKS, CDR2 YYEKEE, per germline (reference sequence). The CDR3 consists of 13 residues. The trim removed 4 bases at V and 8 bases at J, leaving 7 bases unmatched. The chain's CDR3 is CASSLQGAEGYTF. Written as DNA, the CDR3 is TGTGCCAGCAGCCTCCAGGGGGCCGAAGGCTACACCTTC.

The CDR3 DNA reads as TGCAGTGCTACGCGTAGCGGCAGCACAGATACGCAGTATTTT. This sequence encodes CSATRSGSTDTQYF. V usage is TRBV20-1 and J usage is TRBJ2-3; a weak D match, TRBD2 (6 bases). The CDR3 runs to 14 residues. Trimming cost V 4 bases and J 0 bases, with 11 bases left between them. In germline, CDR1 is DFQATT, CDR2 SNEGSKA (reference sequence).

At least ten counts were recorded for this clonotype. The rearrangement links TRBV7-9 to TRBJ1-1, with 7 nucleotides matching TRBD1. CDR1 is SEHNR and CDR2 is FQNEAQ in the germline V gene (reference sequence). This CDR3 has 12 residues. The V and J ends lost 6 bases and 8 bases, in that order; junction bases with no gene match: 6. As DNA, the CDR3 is TGTGCCAGCAGTCGTACAGGGGCAGAAGCTTTCTTT. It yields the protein CASSRTGAEAFF.